This T cell receptor (beta chain) was identified during a study of T-cell memory formation after mild COVID-19 (TCRdb year 2021). Notes on the research overall: Most TCR sequence clusters were specific to one of the two donors. T-cell clones expanding and contracting after mild COVID-19 in two donors were tracked by longitudinal TCRalpha and TCRbeta repertoire sequencing. The cohort was made up of two young adult volunteers, one female and one male, who were previously healthy.

TCRdb shows the sequencer as Illumina NovaSeq 6000. TCRalpha and TCRbeta cDNA libraries were constructed by 5'RACE with constant-segment primers, with sample barcodes and unique molecular identifiers being introduced. RNA was extracted from every sample with Trizol reagent. The libraries were amplified in two PCR steps, and the second step added a second sample barcode and Illumina TruSeq adapters. Sequencing of the libraries was done on an Illumina NovaSeq, producing 2 x 150 bp paired-end reads. From the authors' description of their analysis: Reads were demultiplexed and collapsed into UMI-guided consensus sequences with migec v1.2.7. Using mixcr v2.1.11, the UMI consensuses were aligned to TRA and TRB V and J templates and assembled into clonotypes. A clonotype was counted as expanded or contracted only if both edgeR and NoisET called the change significant, with noise models trained on biological replicates. For edgeR calls, the thresholds were a false discovery rate-adjusted p below 0.01 and a log2 fold-change of 1. As an exploratory analysis of dynamics, max-normalized trajectories of the 1000 most abundant clonotypes were examined with PCA combined with hierarchical clustering. Separately sequenced CD4+ and CD8+ repertoires were used to assign the CD4 or CD8 phenotype of responding clones. TCRdb itself trimmed the public reads at Q25 with fastp, ran MiXCR and retained productive beta chains. Rows matching on CDR3 protein sequence are summarized as one entry with the most common DNA and genes. The V and J calls shown here were made by TCRdb, not taken from the authors' results. In this sample the table shows under 700,000 distinct CDR3 sequences, about 20% of which occur a single time. The ten most abundant clones make up approximately 12% of the sample.

PBMCs were isolated by Ficoll-Paque density gradient centrifugation. Overall study results and their limits: Whether the second-wave clones peaking on day 37 were SARS-CoV-2 specific was not confirmed. The study included only a couple of mild cases, and larger cohorts that include severe cases with pre-infection samples were judged to be necessary. Some responding clones were detected in pre-infection memory, which suggested that pre-existing cross-reactive memory T cells had joined the SARS-CoV-2 response. Contracting CD4+ clones appeared mostly in the CM and EM memory subsets, whereas CD8+ clones were enriched in EMRA. From day 15 to 85, contracting clones showed balanced CD4/CD8 phenotypes, whereas a second wave of clones that expanded from day 15 to 37 leaned towards CD4+.

The CDR3, cysteine through phenylalanine, is 14 amino acids long. The CDR3 DNA has 42 bases and is translated from base 1. From a lookup of the germline V gene, CDR1 and CDR2 are SQVTM and ANQGSEA. Trimmed from V: 6 bases; trimmed from J: 6 bases; junction bases lacking a gene match: 8. A note on this clonotype: Its antigen specificity is not known. One base away there is no much larger clone; base qualities are not given.

The sequence links TRBV29-1 to TRBJ1-2, and 12 junctional nucleotides match TRBD1. Material for sequencing was PBMCs or a T cell subset sorted from them (not recorded which). This sequence was found in an adult woman who had mild COVID-19 (a few samples of this study predate the infection). The sample titles of this study are shuffled in the database, so cell type and time point are left out; the donor was told from shared clones. In nucleotide form, the sequence is TGCAGCGTCCGGGACAGGGGGCGCAAAGATGGCTACACCTTC. Its protein product is CSVRDRGRKDGYTF.